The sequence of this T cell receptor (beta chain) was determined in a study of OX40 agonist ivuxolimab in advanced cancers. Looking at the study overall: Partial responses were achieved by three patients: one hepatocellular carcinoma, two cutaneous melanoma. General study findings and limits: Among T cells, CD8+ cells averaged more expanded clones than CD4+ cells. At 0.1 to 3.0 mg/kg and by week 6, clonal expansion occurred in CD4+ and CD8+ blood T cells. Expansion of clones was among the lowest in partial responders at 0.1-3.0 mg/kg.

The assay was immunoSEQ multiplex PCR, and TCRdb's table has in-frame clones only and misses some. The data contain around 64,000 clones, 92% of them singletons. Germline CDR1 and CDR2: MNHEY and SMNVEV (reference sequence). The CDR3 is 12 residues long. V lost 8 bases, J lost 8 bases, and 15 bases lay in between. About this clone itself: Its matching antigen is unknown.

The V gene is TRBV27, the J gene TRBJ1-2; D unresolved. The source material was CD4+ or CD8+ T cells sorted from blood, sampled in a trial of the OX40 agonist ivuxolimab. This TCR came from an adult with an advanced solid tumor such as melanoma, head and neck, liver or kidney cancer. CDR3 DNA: TGTGCCAGCGGACCTGGCGGGCTGGGCTACACCTTC. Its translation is CASGPGGLGYTF.